One sample yielded the 4 T cell receptor beta chains listed below, sequenced in a study of blood T cell repertoires in COVID-19 (dated by TCRdb to the early 2020s). The library was generated by the immunoSEQ multiplex PCR assay. Not all clones reach the TCRdb copy of this immuneACCESS table, which keeps in-frame sequences only. Checked studies attribute under half of the gap to unresolved V genes and leave the rest unexplained. The sample data list fewer than 200,000 clones, and over 65% of these were observed just once. The top ten clonotypes cover approximately 4.7% of the sample. Material: PBMCs or T cells enriched from blood (not recorded which). The source of these receptors is a woman in her fifties or sixties who had recovered from COVID-19.

V gene TRBV7-9 combines with J gene TRBJ2-3; 9 bases are a match to TRBD2. In germline, CDR1 is SEHNR, CDR2 FQNEAQ (reference sequence). V was clipped by 1 base and J by 2 bases; unmatched bases: 4. The CDR3 loop spans 16 amino acids. CDR3 loop: CASSLGAGGPTDTQYF. The DNA for the CDR3 is TGTGCCAGCAGCTTAGGAGCGGGGGGCCCCACAGATACGCAGTATTTT.

This chain connects TRBV21-1 to TRBJ2-1; the listed D gene, TRBD2, was not tested against the DNA. TRBV21-1 is flagged as a pseudogene. CDR3 length: 14 amino acids. The CDR3 protein is CASPDRGANHEQFF. The CDR3 coding sequence is TGTGCCAGCCCCGATCGGGGGGCTAATCATGAGCAGTTCTTC.

V is TRBV13 and J is TRBJ1-1, with D possibly TRBD1 on 6 matching bases. The CDR3 extends over 13 amino acids. Trimming cost V 0 bases and J 7 bases, with 9 bases left between them. The germline CDR1 and CDR2 sequences are PRHDT and FYEKMQ (reference sequence). DNA of the CDR3: TGTGCCAGCAGCTTAGGTTACAGGGATGAAGCTTTCTTT. Translating gives CASSLGYRDEAFF.

CDR3 DNA sequence: TGTGCCAGTACCCCAGGGGACAGCCAAGAGACCCAGTACTTC. Its translation: CASTPGDSQETQYF. This rearrangement joins TRBV19 to TRBJ2-5; 7 bases line up with TRBD1. Germline CDR1 reads LNHDA; CDR2 reads SQIVND (reference sequence). The CDR3 has 14 residues. After removal of 7 bases from V and 1 base from J, the junction contained 6 bases not matched to a gene.